What follows are 8 T cell receptor beta chains derived from one specimen sequenced in a study of blood T cell repertoires in COVID-19. Repertoires were generated with immunoSEQ multiplex PCR, while TCRdb's copy carries only in-frame clones and drops some. The sample includes around 180,000 clones, more than 80% seen only once; the top ten take roughly 12%. Sequencing input: PBMCs or T cells enriched from blood (not recorded which). Receptors were obtained from a man aged 50 to 60 who had recovered from COVID-19.

The CDR3 spells CASSPSPSTDTQYF. CDR3 DNA: TGTGCCAGCAGCCCTAGTCCTAGCACAGATACGCAGTATTTT. The chain combines TRBV11-2 with TRBJ2-3; the D is unclear. V lost 5 bases and J lost 0, with 9 bases in between. Per the germline V gene, CDR1 is SGHAT and CDR2 is FQNNGV. This CDR3 region has 14 residues.

V usage is TRBV3-1 (or the pseudogene TRBV3-2) and J usage is TRBJ1-4; D unresolved. Germline V gene sequence: CDR1 LGHDT, CDR2 YNNKEL (reference sequence). The CDR3 has 13 residues. Trimming cost V 4 bases and J 13 bases, with 16 bases left between them. The CDR3 nucleotides read TGTGCCAGCAGCCGTGATCACACGGAGGGACTGTTTTTT. Translating gives CASSRDHTEGLFF.

The chain is built from TRBV7-2 and TRBJ2-7; 11 bases map to TRBD2. This CDR3 has 15 residues. The junction had 5 bases not matched to a gene; V was cut back by 5 bases and J by 2 bases. Per the germline V gene, CDR1 is SGHTA and CDR2 is FQGNSA. CDR3 protein: CASSRSGGATYEQYF. CDR3 DNA: TGTGCCAGCAGCCGTAGCGGGGGGGCCACCTACGAGCAGTACTTC.

The V call is TRBV21-1, the J call TRBJ2-1; the table's TRBD1 call for D was not verified on the DNA. TRBV21-1 is designated a pseudogene. The CDR3 has 19 amino acids. CDR3 sequence reads: CASSARDRGPYGPYNEQFF. The DNA for the CDR3 is TGTGCCAGCAGCGCCCGGGACAGGGGCCCCTACGGACCCTACAATGAGCAGTTCTTC.

This chain links TRBV7-2 with TRBJ2-5; unclear D gene. This CDR3 is 13 amino acids long. CDR1 SGHTA and CDR2 FQGNSA come from the germline V gene. V gave up 3 bases and J gave up 4 bases, with 9 bases separating them. The CDR3: CASSFGRRETQYF. In DNA form, the CDR3 reads TGTGCCAGCAGCTTCGGCCGGAGAGAGACCCAGTACTTC.

The genes are TRBV7-6 and TRBJ2-2; D may be TRBD2 (5 bases). Trimming shortened V by 5 bases and J by 0 bases, and 13 bases separated the two germline ends. Per the germline V gene, CDR1 is SGHVS and CDR2 is FNYEAQ. The CDR3 extends over 16 amino acids. This CDR3 is CASSPRWGANTGELFF. The DNA for the CDR3 is TGTGCCAGCAGCCCCCGTTGGGGAGCGAACACCGGGGAGCTGTTTTTT.

This chain connects TRBV3-1 (or the pseudogene TRBV3-2) to TRBJ1-6; tentatively, D is TRBD1 (6 bases). CDR3 length equals 15 residues. Germline V gives CDR1 LGHDT, CDR2 YNNKEL (reference sequence). V was clipped by 0 bases and J by 10 bases, with 13 bases between them. The CDR3 region is CASSQEGYRASPLHF. The DNA of the CDR3 is TGTGCCAGCAGCCAAGAGGGGTACAGGGCGTCACCCCTCCACTTT.

The rearrangement links TRBV18 to TRBJ2-5, with D maybe TRBD1 (5 bases). CDR1 and CDR2 from the germline V gene are KGHSH and LQKENI. The CDR3 length is 15 residues. The V gene lost 6 bases and the J gene lost 3 bases, with 17 bases spanning the gap. The CDR3 bases are TGTGCCAGCTCTCGAAATAGGGGAATGGAAGAGACCCAGTACTTC. Encoded protein: CASSRNRGMEETQYF.